This TCR beta chain was found in a study of blood T cells in healthy people across ages. CDR3 length equals 17 residues. CDR1 is LGHDT and CDR2 is YNNKEL in the germline V gene (reference sequence). V gave up 1 base and J gave up 0 bases, with 10 bases separating them. This clonotype occurred a few times. The second PCR ran roughly 6 to 11 cycles with a sample-barcoded 5' primer and J-beta primers. TCRdb processed the 5' RACE reads anew with MiXCR; each CDR3 protein has one entry. The table has roughly 550,000 distinct CDR3 sequences, 24% seen once. The data were also submitted as part of a second study, on T cells of mothers and their children.

Sequencing was carried out using blood. The clonotype was recovered from a boy younger than 18 in good health. The J gene is TRBJ2-6, the V gene TRBV3-1; the D is unclear. CDR3 residues: CASSQGVPFSGANVLTF. The CDR3 nucleotides are TGTGCCAGCAGCCAAGGGGTTCCCTTCTCTGGGGCCAACGTCCTGACTTTC.